These 15 T cell receptor beta chains originate from one sample sequenced in a study of response to subunit inactivated influenza vaccine. Each CDR3 protein is one row after TCRdb ran MiXCR on the RT-PCR reads. The sample consists of about 700,000 distinct CDR3 sequences, 13% to 15% of them appearing once. Sequences were derived from PBMCs from blood, sampled around two weeks before vaccination. The source is a man aged 45-60 years who received an inactivated influenza vaccine.

The sample holds a few counts of this clonotype. The chain uses TRBV20-1 and TRBJ2-1; 9 bases match TRBD1. The CDR3 is 15 residues long. V was pared by 5 bases and J by 4 bases, with 9 bases of the junction left unmatched. Germline V CDR1 and CDR2: DFQATT, SNEGSKA (reference sequence). The CDR3 loop is CSAAYPGTGYNEQFF. The CDR3 DNA sequence: TGCAGTGCTGCTTACCCCGGGACAGGGTACAATGAGCAGTTCTTC.

This clonotype was observed at least ten times. The rearrangement uses TRBV28 and TRBJ2-2; D might be TRBD2 (6 bases). The CDR3 has 15 amino acids. V was cut by 3 bases and J by 2 bases, with 10 bases left in between. Germline V lookup: CDR1 MDHEN, CDR2 SYDVKM. CDR3 protein: CASSLSGLNTGELFF. DNA of the CDR3: TGTGCCAGCAGTTTGAGCGGGCTAAACACCGGGGAGCTGTTTTTT.

This clonotype has only a few counts. J is TRBJ2-1 and V is TRBV20-1, with D possibly matching TRBD1 (5 bases). V dropped 3 bases and J dropped 0 bases, with 6 bases sitting between them. The V gene's germline CDR1 is DFQATT and CDR2 SNEGSKA (reference sequence). This CDR3 spans 13 amino acids. CDR3 in DNA: TGCAGTGCTAGTACAGGCTCCTACAATGAGCAGTTCTTC. Protein product: CSASTGSYNEQFF.

This clonotype was seen a few times. J is TRBJ2-1 and V is TRBV15; maybe TRBD1 (6 bases). The CDR3 runs to 15 residues. In germline, CDR1 is LNHNV, CDR2 YYDKDF (reference sequence). V was clipped by 1 base and J by 9 bases, with 16 bases between them. CDR3 DNA sequence: TGTGCCACCAGCAGAGCTTCCGGGACATCGGGTGAGCAGTTCTTC. This translates into CATSRASGTSGEQFF.

This clonotype was counted between two and nine times. This rearrangement joins TRBV20-1 to TRBJ2-5; 10 bases are a match to TRBD2. The CDR3 totals 14 residues. In germline, CDR1 is DFQATT, CDR2 SNEGSKA (reference sequence). The junction had 2 bases not matched to a gene; V was cut back by 3 bases and J by 1 base. As DNA, the CDR3 is TGCAGTGCTAGTGTAGCGGGGGGCCAAGAGACCCAGTACTTC. Translation: CSASVAGGQETQYF.

In this sample, this clonotype turned up a few times. The V call is TRBV4-3, the J call TRBJ2-5; the D gene is possibly TRBD1 (7 bases). There are 16 residues in the CDR3. CDR1 and CDR2 (germline): LGHNA, YSLEER. The V gene lost 0 bases and the J gene lost 5 bases, with 16 bases spanning the gap. CDR3 DNA: TGCGCCAGCAGCCAAGATTTACGACAGGGAGGTGAGACCCAGTACTTC. Translating it yields CASSQDLRQGGETQYF.

The chain employs TRBV6-2 or TRBV6-3 and TRBJ2-7; D is unresolved. The germline V and J ends were trimmed by 6 bases and 0 bases, with 15 bases remaining between them. Germline CDR1 reads MNHEY; CDR2 reads SVGEGT. The length of the CDR3 is 15 residues. The CDR3 loop reads CASSREQGNSYEQYF. The DNA for the CDR3 is TGTGCCAGCAGCCGAGAGCAAGGGAACTCCTACGAGCAGTACTTC.

This clonotype was seen ten or more times. The rearrangement joins TRBV5-1 to TRBJ2-1; D might be TRBD1 or TRBD2, each matching 5 bases. Trimming left V 7 bases short and J 4 bases short, with 18 bases between. Germline V lookup: CDR1 SGHRS, CDR2 YFSETQ. The CDR3 loop spans 15 amino acids. This CDR3 reads CASHQPTGPYNEQFF. Here the CDR3 DNA reads TGCGCCAGCCACCAGCCAACGGGGCCATACAATGAGCAGTTCTTC. Supplemented by reference TRBV5-1 and TRBJ2-1, the full variable domain reads KAGVTQTPRYLIKTRGQQVTLSCSPISGHRSVSWYQQTPGQGLQFLFEYFSETQRNKGNFPGRFSGRQFSNSRSEMNVSTLELGDSALYLCASHQPTGPYNEQFFGPGTRLTVL.

The rearrangement joins TRBV29-1 to TRBJ2-1, with D possibly being TRBD2 (5 bases). The CDR3 runs 13 residues. Trimming took 6 bases from V and 13 from J, leaving 22 bases between them. The germline CDR1 and CDR2 sequences are SQVTM and ANQGSEA. The CDR3 DNA reads as TGCAGCGTGGAGGTTTTAACCCGGGGTCTTCAGTTCTTC. Protein product: CSVEVLTRGLQFF.

Many counts were recorded for this clonotype. The V call is TRBV20-1, the J call TRBJ1-1; no reliable D call. This CDR3 comprises 13 residues. The ends were cut back, 3 bases at V and 0 bases at J, with 8 bases in the middle. The germline CDR1 and CDR2 sequences are DFQATT and SNEGSKA (reference sequence). Here the CDR3 reads CSASVMMNTEAFF. The DNA of the CDR3 is TGCAGTGCTAGTGTGATGATGAACACTGAAGCTTTCTTT.

This chain links TRBV9 with TRBJ2-7; 12 nucleotides match TRBD2. The germline V gene has CDR1 SGDLS and CDR2 YYNGEE. With 3 bases clipped from V and 2 bases from J, the junction kept 15 bases outside the gene matches. CDR3 size: 19 residues. This CDR3 is CASSESPGLAGIITYEQYF. CDR3 in DNA: TGTGCCAGCAGCGAATCACCGGGACTAGCGGGTATAATTACCTACGAGCAGTACTTC.

The chain recombines TRBV7-2 with TRBJ2-1, with TRBD1 matching over 7 bases. Germline trimming cut 1 base from V and 6 bases from J; bases unmatched to any gene: 6. The CDR3 runs 15 residues. In germline, CDR1 is SGHTA, CDR2 FQGNSA. The CDR3 loop reads CASSLDRGSLNEQFF. The CDR3 region has the DNA TGTGCCAGCAGCTTAGACAGGGGCAGCCTCAATGAGCAGTTCTTC.

This clonotype came up once. The V gene is TRBV27, the J gene TRBJ2-5; D not certain. This CDR3 has 13 residues. V lost 2 bases, J lost 4 bases, and 8 bases lay in between. Germline CDR1 is MNHEY and CDR2 is SMNVEV (reference sequence). CDR3: CASSLRERETQYF. The CDR3 coding sequence is TGTGCCAGCAGTTTAAGAGAGAGAGAGACCCAGTACTTC.

The chain joins TRBV12-3 or TRBV12-4 to TRBJ2-3, with TRBD2 matching over 13 bases. J was trimmed by 2 bases and V by 5 bases; bases with no gene match: 7. CDR3 length: 17 residues. The CDR3 loop reads CASSPRLAGGNTDTQYF. In nucleotides, the CDR3 is TGTGCCAGCAGTCCCAGACTAGCGGGAGGTAACACAGATACGCAGTATTTT.

This clonotype was seen only a few times. This chain links TRBV12-3 or TRBV12-4 with TRBJ2-3; unclear D gene. V lost 8 bases to trimming and J lost 2 bases, with 11 bases between them. The CDR3 covers 13 residues. The CDR3 protein is CASRELTTDTQYF. The CDR3 region has the DNA TGTGCCAGCCGAGAGCTAACCACAGATACGCAGTATTTT.